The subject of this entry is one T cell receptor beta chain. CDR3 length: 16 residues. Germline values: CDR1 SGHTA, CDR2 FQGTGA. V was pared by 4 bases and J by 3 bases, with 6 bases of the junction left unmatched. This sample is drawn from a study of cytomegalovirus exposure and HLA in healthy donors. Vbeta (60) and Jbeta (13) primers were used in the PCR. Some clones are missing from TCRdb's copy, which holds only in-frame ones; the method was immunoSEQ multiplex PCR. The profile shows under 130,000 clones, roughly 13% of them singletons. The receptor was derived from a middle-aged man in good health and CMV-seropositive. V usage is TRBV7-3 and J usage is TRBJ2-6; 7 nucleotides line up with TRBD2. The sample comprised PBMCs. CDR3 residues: CASSSWGGVGANVLTF. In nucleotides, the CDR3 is TGTGCCAGCAGCTCATGGGGGGGAGTTGGGGCCAACGTCCTGACTTTC.